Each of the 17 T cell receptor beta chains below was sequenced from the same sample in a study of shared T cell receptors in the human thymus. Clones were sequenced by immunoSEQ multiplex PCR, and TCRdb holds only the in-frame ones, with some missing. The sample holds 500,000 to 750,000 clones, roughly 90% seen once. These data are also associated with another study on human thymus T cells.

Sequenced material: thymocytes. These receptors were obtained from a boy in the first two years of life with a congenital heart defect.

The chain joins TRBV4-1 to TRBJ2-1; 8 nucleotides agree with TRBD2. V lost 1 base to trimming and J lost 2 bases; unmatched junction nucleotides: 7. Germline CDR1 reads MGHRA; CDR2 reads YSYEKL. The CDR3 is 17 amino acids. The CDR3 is CASSQATGGQTYNEQFF. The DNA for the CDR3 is TGCGCCAGCAGCCAAGCGACGGGAGGGCAGACCTACAATGAGCAGTTCTTC.

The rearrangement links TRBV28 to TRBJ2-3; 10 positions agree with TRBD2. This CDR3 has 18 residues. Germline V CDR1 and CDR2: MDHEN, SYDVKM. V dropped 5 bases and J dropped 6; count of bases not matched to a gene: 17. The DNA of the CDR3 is TGTGCCAGCAGTCCCCTGGGGGGGAGCGGGAGGGCCGGGGATACGCAGTATTTT. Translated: CASSPLGGSGRAGDTQYF. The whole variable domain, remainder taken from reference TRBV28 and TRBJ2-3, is DVKVTQSSRYLVKRTGEKVFLECVQDMDHENMFWYRQDPGLGLRLIYFSYDVKMKEKGDIPEGYSVSREKKERFSLILESASTNQTSMYLCASSPLGGSGRAGDTQYFGPGTRLTVL.

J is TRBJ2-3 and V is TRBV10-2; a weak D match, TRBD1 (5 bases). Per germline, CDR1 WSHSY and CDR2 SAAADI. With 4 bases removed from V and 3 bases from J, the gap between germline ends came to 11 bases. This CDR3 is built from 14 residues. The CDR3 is CASSVGRLTDTQYF. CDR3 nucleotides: TGCGCCAGCAGTGTGGGGCGGTTAACAGATACGCAGTATTTT.

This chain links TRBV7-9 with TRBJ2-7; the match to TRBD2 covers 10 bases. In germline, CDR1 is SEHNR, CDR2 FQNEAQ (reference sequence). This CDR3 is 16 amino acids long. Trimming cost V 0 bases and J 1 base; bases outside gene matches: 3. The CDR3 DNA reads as TGTGCCAGCAGCTTAGCGGCTAGCGGGAGTTCCTACGAGCAGTACTTC. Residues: CASSLAASGSSYEQYF.

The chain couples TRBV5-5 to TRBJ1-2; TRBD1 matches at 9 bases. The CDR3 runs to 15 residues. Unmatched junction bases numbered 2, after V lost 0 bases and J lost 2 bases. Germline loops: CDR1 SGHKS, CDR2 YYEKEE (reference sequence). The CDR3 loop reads CASSLGDRVNYGYTF. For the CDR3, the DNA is TGTGCCAGCAGCTTGGGGGACAGGGTAAACTATGGCTACACCTTC.

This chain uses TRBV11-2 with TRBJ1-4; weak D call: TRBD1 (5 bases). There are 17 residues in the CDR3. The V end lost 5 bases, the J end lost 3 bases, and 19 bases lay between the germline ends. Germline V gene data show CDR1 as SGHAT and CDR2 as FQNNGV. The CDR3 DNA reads TGTGCCAGCAGCGCCCCCCCCCGACAGAATTCTAATGAAAAACTGTTTTTT. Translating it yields CASSAPPRQNSNEKLFF.

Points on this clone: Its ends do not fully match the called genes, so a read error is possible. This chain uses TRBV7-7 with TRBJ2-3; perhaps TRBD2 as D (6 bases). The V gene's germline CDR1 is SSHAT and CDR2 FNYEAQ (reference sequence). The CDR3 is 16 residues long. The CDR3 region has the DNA TGTGCTAGCAGCTTCAAAGGATGGCGGGACACAGATACGCAGTATTTT. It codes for CASSFKGWRDTDTQYF.

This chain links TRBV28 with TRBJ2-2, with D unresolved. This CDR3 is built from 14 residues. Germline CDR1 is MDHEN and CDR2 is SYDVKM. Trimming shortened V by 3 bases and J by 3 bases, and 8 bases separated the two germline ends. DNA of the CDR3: TGTGCCAGCAGTTTCCTCCGGGACACCGGGGAGCTGTTTTTT. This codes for CASSFLRDTGELFF. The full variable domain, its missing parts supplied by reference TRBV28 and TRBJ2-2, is DVKVTQSSRYLVKRTGEKVFLECVQDMDHENMFWYRQDPGLGLRLIYFSYDVKMKEKGDIPEGYSVSREKKERFSLILESASTNQTSMYLCASSFLRDTGELFFGEGSRLTVL.

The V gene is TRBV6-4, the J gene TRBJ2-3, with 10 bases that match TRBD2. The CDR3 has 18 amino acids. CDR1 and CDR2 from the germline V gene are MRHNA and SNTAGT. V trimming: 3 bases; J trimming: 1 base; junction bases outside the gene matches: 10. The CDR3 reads CASSDDPSGTSGTDTQYF. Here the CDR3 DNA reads TGTGCCAGCAGTGATGATCCCTCCGGGACTAGCGGCACAGATACGCAGTATTTT.

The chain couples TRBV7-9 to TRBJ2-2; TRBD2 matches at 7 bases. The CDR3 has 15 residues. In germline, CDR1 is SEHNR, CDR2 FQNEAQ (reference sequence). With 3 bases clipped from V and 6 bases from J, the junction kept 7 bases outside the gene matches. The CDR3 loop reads CASSFKGGRPGELFF. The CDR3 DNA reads TGTGCCAGCAGCTTCAAGGGAGGGCGACCCGGGGAGCTGTTTTTT.

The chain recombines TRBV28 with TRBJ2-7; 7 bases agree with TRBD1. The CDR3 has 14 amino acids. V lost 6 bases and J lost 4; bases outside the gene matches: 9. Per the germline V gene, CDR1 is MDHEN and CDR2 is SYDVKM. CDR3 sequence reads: CASSYRGSRYEQYF. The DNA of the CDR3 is TGTGCCAGCAGCTACAGGGGTAGTAGATACGAGCAGTACTTC.

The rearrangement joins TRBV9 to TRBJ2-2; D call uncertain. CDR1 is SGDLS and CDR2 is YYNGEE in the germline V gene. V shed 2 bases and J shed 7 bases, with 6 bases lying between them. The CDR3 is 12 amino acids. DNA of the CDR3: TGTGCCAGCAGCGTTCTACTCGGGGAGCTGTTTTTT. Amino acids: CASSVLLGELFF.

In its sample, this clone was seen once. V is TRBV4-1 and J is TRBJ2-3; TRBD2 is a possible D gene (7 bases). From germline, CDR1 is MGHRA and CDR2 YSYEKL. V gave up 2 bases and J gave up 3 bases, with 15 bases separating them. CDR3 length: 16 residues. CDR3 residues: CASSQPGGRGTDTQYF. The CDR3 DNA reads TGCGCCAGCAGCCAACCCGGGGGGCGAGGGACAGATACGCAGTATTTT.

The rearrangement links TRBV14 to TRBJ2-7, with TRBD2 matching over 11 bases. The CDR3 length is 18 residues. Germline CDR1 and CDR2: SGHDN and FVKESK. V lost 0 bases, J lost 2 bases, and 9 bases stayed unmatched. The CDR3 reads CASSQEDTTSGSTYEQYF. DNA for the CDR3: TGTGCCAGCAGCCAAGAGGATACAACTAGCGGGAGTACCTACGAGCAGTACTTC.

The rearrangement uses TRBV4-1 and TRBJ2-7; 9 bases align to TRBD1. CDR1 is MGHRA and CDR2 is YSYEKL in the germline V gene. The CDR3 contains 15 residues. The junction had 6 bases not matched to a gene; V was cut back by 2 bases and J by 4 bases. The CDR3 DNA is TGCGCCAGCAGCCAAACGGAGACAGGGGGTTACGAGCAGTACTTC. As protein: CASSQTETGGYEQYF.

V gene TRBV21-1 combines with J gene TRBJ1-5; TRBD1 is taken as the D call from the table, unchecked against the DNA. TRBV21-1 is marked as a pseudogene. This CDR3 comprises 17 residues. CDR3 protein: CASSPCWGQKRNQPQHF. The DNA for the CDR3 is TGTGCCAGCAGCCCTTGTTGGGGACAGAAGAGGAATCAGCCCCAGCATTTT.

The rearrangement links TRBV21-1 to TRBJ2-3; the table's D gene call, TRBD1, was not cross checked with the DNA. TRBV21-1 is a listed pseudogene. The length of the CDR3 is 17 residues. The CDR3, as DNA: TGTGCCAGCAGCAAAGGAATCGGGCAGGGGGGCACAGATACGCAGTATTTT. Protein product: CASSKGIGQGGTDTQYF.